The sequence of this T cell receptor beta chain was determined in a study of human T cells and chemical hapten exposure. Overall study: Alopecia areata, totalis or universalis was found in mostly female patients. Variability of per-sample TCR yields stemmed mainly from small differences in pooled library volume.

The time point denotes: patch test 1, 2 weeks after DPC sensitization. The sample's treatment: therapeutic diphenylcyclopropenone sensitization with weekly scalp DPC. Alopecia patients between 18 and 70 years old and suitable for DPC were used as donors. Trimming shortened V by 0 bases and J by 1 base, and 5 bases separated the two germline ends. Germline CDR1 is SGHAT and CDR2 is FQNNGV. This CDR3 comprises 14 residues. In its sample, this clonotype was seen a few times. Authors' analysis steps: Samples had a median of 95,638 TCRs, ranging about 23,224 to 700,000. TCRdb re-derived calls from the RACE reads in MiXCR, one entry per CDR3 protein. V and J calls and clone size were set by TCRdb, not the authors. The sample has roughly 120,000 distinct CDR3 sequences, roughly 15% seen once.

This chain uses TRBV11-2 with TRBJ2-3; D unresolved. The specimen was whole blood, collected in connection with sensitization to the hapten diphenylcyclopropenone (DPC). This TCR came from a man aged 18-30 years with alopecia areata. Some clones in this sample may be carry-over from other donors' samples. CDR3 sequence reads: CASSLDPGTDTQYF. DNA for the CDR3: TGTGCCAGCAGCTTAGATCCCGGCACAGATACGCAGTATTTT. The full variable domain, rest sourced from reference TRBV11-2 and TRBJ2-3, is EAGVAQSPRYKIIEKRQSVAFWCNPISGHATLYWYQQILGQGPKLLIQFQNNGVVDDSQLPKDRFSAERLKGVDSTLKIQPAKLEDSAVYLCASSLDPGTDTQYFGPGTRLTVL.